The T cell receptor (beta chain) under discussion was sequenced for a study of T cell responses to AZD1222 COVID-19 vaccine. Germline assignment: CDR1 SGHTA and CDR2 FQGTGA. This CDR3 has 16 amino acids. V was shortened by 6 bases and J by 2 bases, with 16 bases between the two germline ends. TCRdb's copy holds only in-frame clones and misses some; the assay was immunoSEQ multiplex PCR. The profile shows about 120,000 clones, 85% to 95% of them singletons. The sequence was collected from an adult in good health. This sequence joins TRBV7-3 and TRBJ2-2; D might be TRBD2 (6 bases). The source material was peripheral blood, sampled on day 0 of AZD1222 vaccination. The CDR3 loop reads CASSRKAGLNTGELFF. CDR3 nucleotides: TGTGCCAGCAGTAGAAAGGCGGGGCTAAACACCGGGGAGCTGTTTTTT.